Included here is one T cell receptor (beta chain) sequence, with context. The sample is drawn from a study of blood T cell repertoires in COVID-19. Study in general: Samples taken during acute and convalescent COVID-19 were collected in the United States, Italy and Spain. In each case, the material was cDNA or gDNA derived from T cells, B-cell-depleted T cells, or PBMCs.

This CDR3 has 15 residues. V trimming: 4 bases; J trimming: 4 bases; junction bases outside the gene matches: 7. Germline V gene lookup returns CDR1 SGHKS and CDR2 YYEKEE (reference sequence). The authors' processing: Nucleated cell counts were estimated from reference gene primer amplification. Profiling relied on immunoSEQ multiplex PCR, and the TCRdb table lists in-frame clones only, not all of them. That table gives V, J and clone size, and the DNA gave D and trimming. The top ten hold around 10% of the sample, which has 150,000 or so clones, roughly 84% seen once. What was sequenced was peripheral blood. The receptor was derived from a woman aged 55 to 70 with COVID-19, enrolled during active disease. The gene calls are TRBV5-5 and TRBJ1-4; 7 nucleotides line up with TRBD1. The CDR3 region is CASSGDSALNEKLFF. In DNA, the CDR3 is TGTGCCAGCAGCGGGGACAGTGCCCTTAATGAAAAACTGTTTTTT.